This passage covers 3 T cell receptor beta chains from one sample sequenced in a study of blood T cells in healthy people across ages. A J-beta primer mix and a sample-barcoded 5' primer were used in a second PCR of roughly 6 to 11 cycles. TCRdb reprocessed the 5' RACE reads with MiXCR, giving one entry per CDR3 protein. The repertoire includes 500,000 to 550,000 distinct CDR3 sequences, less than 25% of them detected once, and 8.5% to 9.5% sits in the top ten. A further study also used this sample, focusing on T cells of mothers and their children.

The sample consisted of blood. Receptors originate from a boy younger than 18 in good health.

This clonotype was seen ten or more times. V and J are TRBV28 and TRBJ2-4, with D unclear. Deletions cut 1 base from V and 0 bases from J, with 7 bases between. From germline, CDR1 is MDHEN and CDR2 SYDVKM. This CDR3 is built from 15 residues. The DNA of the CDR3 is TGTGCCAGCAGTTTATCGTCGGTAGCCAAAAACATTCAGTACTTC. Its translation: CASSLSSVAKNIQYF.

The chain joins TRBV10-3 to TRBJ1-1; a possible D gene is TRBD1 (5 bases). Germline V CDR1 and CDR2: ENHRY, SYGVKD. The CDR3 spans 15 residues. Between the trimmed V and J ends, which lost 3 bases and 2 bases, there was a span of 13 bases. The CDR3: CAISEWGLINTEAFF. The CDR3, as DNA: TGTGCCATCAGTGAATGGGGACTGATTAACACTGAAGCTTTCTTT.

CDR3 region: CASSYLTANTEAFF. The CDR3 DNA sequence: TGTGCCAGCAGCTACCTGACGGCGAACACTGAAGCTTTCTTT. The J gene is TRBJ1-1, the V gene TRBV6-5; D not resolved. The V end lost 6 bases, the J end lost 1 base, and 12 bases lay between the germline ends. This CDR3 is built from 14 residues. Germline CDR1 and CDR2: MNHEY and SVGAGI.